This T cell receptor (beta chain) emerged from a study of blood T cells in healthy people across ages. Notes on the study in general: Donor CMV status, an unknown factor, possibly confounded changes in expanded clonotypes.

The CDR3 has 15 residues. From germline, CDR1 is SNHLY and CDR2 FYNNEI. The J segment lost 9 bases and the V segment lost 5 bases, leaving 8 bases of the junction unmatched. For the second PCR, which ran for roughly 6 to 11 cycles, a sample-barcoded 5' primer and a J-beta primer mix were used. TCRdb called the 5' RACE reads again in MiXCR, with one record for every CDR3 protein. The sample contains more than 800,000 distinct CDR3 sequences, 29% of which appear only once. This clonotype was observed many times. Its target is not known. Sequenced material: blood. The sequence was obtained from a woman of 80 years or more in good health. V gene TRBV2 combines with J gene TRBJ1-6, with 9 bases aligning to TRBD1. The CDR3 reads CASSPTGGQGSPLHF. In DNA form, the CDR3 reads TGTGCCAGCAGTCCTACAGGGGGCCAAGGTTCACCCCTCCACTTT. Supplemented by reference TRBV2 and TRBJ1-6, the full variable domain reads EPEVTQTPSHQVTQMGQEVILRCVPISNHLYFYWYRQILGQKVEFLVSFYNNEISEKSEIFDDQFSVERPDGSNFTLKIRSTKLEDSAMYFCASSPTGGQGSPLHFGNGTRLTVT.